A selection of T cell receptor beta chains follows, all from one sample in a study of T-cell memory formation after mild COVID-19. Using its own MiXCR run on the 5' RACE reads, TCRdb lists one record per CDR3 protein. This table holds 50,000 to 60,000 distinct CDR3 sequences, around a quarter found once. Material for sequencing was PBMCs or a T cell subset sorted from them (not recorded which). The receptors stem from a man aged 18 to 29 who had mild COVID-19 (a few samples of this study predate the infection). Cell type and time point are not known. Both conserved end residues are part of each CDR3. The D gene is left open where the match is weak. Expanded clones get a size class; other rows say once, few or many, or leave the size out.

clone_size: few; d_call: -; j_call: TRBJ2-3; v_call: TRBV27; cdr3_nt: TGTGCCAGCAGTCAGACTAGTGATACGCAGTATTTT; cdr3_aa: CASSQTSDTQYF
clone_size: -; d_call: TRBD1; j_call: TRBJ1-5; v_call: TRBV6-5; cdr3_nt: TGTGCCAGCAGCCATGGGATACGGGACAGCCAAGGTGGCAATCAGCCCCAGCATTTT; cdr3_aa: CASSHGIRDSQGGNQPQHF
clone_size: -; d_call: -; j_call: TRBJ1-6; v_call: TRBV7-9; cdr3_nt: TGTGCCAGCAGCTCCTCAGGACGGGAACCCCTCCACTTT; cdr3_aa: CASSSSGREPLHF
clone_size: few; d_call: TRBD2; j_call: TRBJ2-5; v_call: TRBV4-2; cdr3_nt: TGTGCCAGCAGCCAGGAACTAGCGGCCCCCCAAGAGACCCAGTACTTC; cdr3_aa: CASSQELAAPQETQYF
clone_size: medium-sized; d_call: -; j_call: TRBJ1-5; v_call: TRBV4-1; cdr3_nt: TGCGCCAGCAGCCAAGATCACGGGAACCTCAATCAGCCCCAGCATTTT; cdr3_aa: CASSQDHGNLNQPQHF
clone_size: -; d_call: -; j_call: TRBJ2-7; v_call: TRBV6-2/TRBV6-3; cdr3_nt: TGTGCCAGCAGTGGGGCCTACGAGCAGTACTTC; cdr3_aa: CASSGAYEQYF
clone_size: -; d_call: -; j_call: TRBJ2-1; v_call: TRBV2; cdr3_nt: TGTGCCAGCCGTTTGAGGGGGGATTACAATGAGCAGTTCTTC; cdr3_aa: CASRLRGDYNEQFF
clone_size: -; d_call: -; j_call: TRBJ2-2; v_call: TRBV4-1; cdr3_nt: TGCGCCAGCAGCCAAGGGCTGGGGTACACCGGGGAGCTGTTTTTT; cdr3_aa: CASSQGLGYTGELFF
clone_size: -; d_call: -; j_call: TRBJ2-3; v_call: TRBV4-2; cdr3_nt: TGTGCCAGCAGCCAAGAACCACCGGCAGGGGTAGACACAGATACGCAGTATTTT; cdr3_aa: CASSQEPPAGVDTDTQYF
clone_size: once; d_call: -; j_call: TRBJ2-6; v_call: TRBV18; cdr3_nt: TGTGCCAGCTCATTCGACATGGCTGGGGCCAACGTCCTGACTTTC; cdr3_aa: CASSFDMAGANVLTF
clone_size: few; d_call: -; j_call: TRBJ1-4; v_call: TRBV4-3; cdr3_nt: TGCGCCAGCAGCCAAGATCGGTCAACTAATGAAAAACTGTTTTTT; cdr3_aa: CASSQDRSTNEKLFF
clone_size: many; d_call: -; j_call: TRBJ1-5; v_call: TRBV27; cdr3_nt: TGTGCCAGCAGTTCAATAAACGGGGTCGGGCAGCCCCAGCATTTT; cdr3_aa: CASSSINGVGQPQHF
clone_size: few; d_call: -; j_call: TRBJ2-3; v_call: TRBV4-1; cdr3_nt: TGCGCCAGCAGCCAAGTAGCAGGGACACATACGCAGTATTTT; cdr3_aa: CASSQVAGTHTQYF
clone_size: medium-sized; d_call: -; j_call: TRBJ2-2; v_call: TRBV24-1; cdr3_nt: TGTGCCACCAGTGATGAGAGTAGGACCTCCGGGGAGCTGTTTTTT; cdr3_aa: CATSDESRTSGELFF
clone_size: -; d_call: -; j_call: TRBJ2-7; v_call: TRBV19; cdr3_nt: TGTGCCAGTAACCTCGCCGGGTCCCCGGGGGAGCAGTACTTC; cdr3_aa: CASNLAGSPGEQYF
clone_size: -; d_call: -; j_call: TRBJ2-2; v_call: TRBV20-1; cdr3_nt: TGCAGTGCTCATGGCACCGGGGAGCTGTTTTTT; cdr3_aa: CSAHGTGELFF
clone_size: few; d_call: -; j_call: TRBJ2-1; v_call: TRBV7-6; cdr3_nt: TGTGCCAGCAGCTTGGTAGTCCCGGGAAACTACAATGAGCAGTTCTTC; cdr3_aa: CASSLVVPGNYNEQFF